This T cell receptor (beta chain) was captured in a study of cytotoxic CD8 clonotypes in ibrutinib-treated CLL. This clone has just a few counts. The assay was immunoSEQ multiplex PCR, and TCRdb's table has in-frame clones only and misses some. Here the sample spans approximately 210,000 clones, about 72% being singletons. This CDR3 spans 13 amino acids. CDR1 and CDR2 (germline): SGHKS, YYEKEE (reference sequence). V gave up 3 bases and J gave up 4 bases, with 10 bases separating them. This clonotype was sampled from a human donor with chronic lymphocytic leukemia. The J gene is TRBJ1-2, the V gene TRBV5-5; a possible D gene is TRBD1 (6 bases). The sequenced sample was PBMCs, obtained after 24 months of ibrutinib treatment. The CDR3 coding sequence is TGTGCCAGCAGCTGGGGACAACCCTATGGCTACACCTTC. Its translation: CASSWGQPYGYTF.